The T cell receptor beta chain under discussion was sequenced for a study of shared clonotypes between healthy human individuals. The CDR3 covers 17 residues. At deep level, the assay was performed. The method was immunoSEQ multiplex PCR; TCRdb's version includes in-frame clones alone and lacks a portion of them. This sample has around 450,000 clones, with 70% to 80% found just once. This TCR was sampled from a woman aged 40 to 55 in good health. Some clones in this sample may be carry-over from other donors' samples. Sequencing input: PBMCs. V usage is TRBV12-2 and J usage is TRBJ2-1; whether TRBD2, the table's D call, matches the DNA was not checked. TRBV12-2 is a pseudogene locus. The CDR3 nucleotides read TGTGCAAGTCGCTTAGCGCGGGCGGGAGGGGCGAGAAATGAGCAGTTCTTC. Protein sequence: CASRLARAGGARNEQFF.